Shown below are 22 T cell receptor beta chains from a single sample sequenced in a study of T cell repertoires in cytomegalovirus infection. Using its own MiXCR run on the reads, TCRdb lists one record per CDR3 protein. The table lists approximately 240,000 distinct CDR3 sequences, 9% to 15% of them singletons. Source material: PBMCs. Every receptor here comes from a human donor in good health (CMV status not recorded). Some clones in this sample may be carry-over from other donors' samples.

This clonotype appeared a few times. This chain links TRBV29-1 with TRBJ1-4; D possibly corresponds to TRBD1 (6 bases). The CDR3 is 14 residues long. Trimming removed 4 bases from V and 4 bases from J, with 13 bases in between. The V gene's germline CDR1 is SQVTM and CDR2 ANQGSEA. The chain's CDR3 is CSVGQEGSNEKLFF. CDR3 coding DNA: TGCAGCGTTGGACAGGAGGGGAGTAATGAAAAACTGTTTTTT.

As to this clonotype: This sequence may be a read error, since a much larger clone differs from it by one base. The chain recombines TRBV4-2 with TRBJ2-7, with TRBD1 matching 8 bases. This CDR3 has 14 residues. In germline, CDR1 is LGHNA, CDR2 YNFKEQ. The CDR3 reads CACSHETGDREQYF. The CDR3 nucleotides read TGTGCCTGCAGCCACGAGACAGGGGATCGCGAGCAGTACTTC.

This clonotype was recorded many times. V and J are TRBV7-3 and TRBJ2-1, with D perhaps TRBD1 (6 bases). The germline V gene has CDR1 SGHTA and CDR2 FQGTGA. V lost 2 bases and J lost 5, with 10 bases in between. The CDR3 has 14 amino acids. This CDR3 is CASSLSGQNNEQFF. The CDR3 DNA is TGTGCCAGCAGCTTATCAGGACAGAACAATGAGCAGTTCTTC. Full variable domain (rest looked up from reference TRBV7-3 and TRBJ2-1): GAGVSQTPSNKVTEKGKYVELRCDPISGHTALYWYRQSLGQGPEFLIYFQGTGAADDSGLPNDRFFAVRPEGSVSTLKIQRTERGDSAVYLCASSLSGQNNEQFFGPGTRLTVL.

The table lists this clonotype with a few counts. The gene calls are TRBV2 and TRBJ2-1; 7 bases agree with TRBD2. CDR3 length equals 15 residues. Unmatched junction bases numbered 5, after V lost 2 bases and J lost 4 bases. Germline V gene data show CDR1 as SNHLY and CDR2 as FYNNEI. CDR3 sequence: CASSERASGYNEQFF. The CDR3, as DNA: TGTGCCAGCAGTGAAAGGGCTAGCGGATACAATGAGCAGTTCTTC.

V and J are TRBV5-4 and TRBJ2-1; D is perhaps TRBD1 (6 bases). V was pared by 3 bases and J by 7 bases, with 11 bases between. In germline, CDR1 is SGHNT, CDR2 YYREEE (reference sequence). The CDR3 consists of 13 residues. The CDR3 region has the DNA TGTGCCAGCAGCTCCATGCAGGGGAATGAGCAGTTCTTC. Translating it yields CASSSMQGNEQFF.

This chain links TRBV28 with TRBJ2-7; no clear D. With 4 bases removed from V and 6 bases from J, the gap between germline ends came to 10 bases. Per the germline V gene, CDR1 is MDHEN and CDR2 is SYDVKM. CDR3 size: 12 residues. CDR3 amino acids: CASSYPAPEQYF. The CDR3, as DNA: TGTGCCAGCAGTTATCCTGCTCCCGAGCAGTACTTC.

This clonotype was found many times. J is TRBJ2-3 and V is TRBV7-2, with D maybe TRBD1 (6 bases). CDR1 is SGHTA and CDR2 is FQGNSA in the germline V gene. V was trimmed by 4 bases and J by 6 bases, leaving 17 bases between them. The CDR3 has 15 amino acids. CDR3 in amino acids: CASSWVVGASDTQYF. The CDR3 DNA reads as TGTGCCAGCAGCTGGGTTGTGGGGGCTTCGGATACGCAGTATTTT.

This clonotype was recorded at least ten times. The chain links TRBV7-2 to TRBJ2-1; 9 positions match TRBD1. V lost 5 bases and J lost 7; bases outside the gene matches: 12. The CDR3 totals 16 residues. Germline V gene sequence: CDR1 SGHTA, CDR2 FQGNSA. The chain's CDR3 is CASSQTPGTGRNEQFF. In DNA form, the CDR3 reads TGTGCCAGCAGCCAAACCCCAGGGACAGGGAGAAATGAGCAGTTCTTC.

The gene calls are TRBV10-3 and TRBJ2-7; D is ambiguous. Looked up from germline, CDR1 is ENHRY and CDR2 is SYGVKD. Trimming shortened V by 4 bases and J by 6 bases, and 10 bases separated the two germline ends. CDR3 length: 12 residues. CDR3 region: CAISGLEVEQYF. The CDR3 bases are TGTGCCATCAGTGGGCTAGAGGTCGAGCAGTACTTC.

The sample holds a few counts of this clonotype. This chain uses TRBV19 with TRBJ1-5, with D possibly being TRBD1 (5 bases). The CDR3 runs 16 residues. The germline V gene has CDR1 LNHDA and CDR2 SQIVND (reference sequence). Trimming took 4 bases from V and 1 from J, leaving 14 bases between them. CDR3 protein: CASSTGSWRSNQPQHF. The CDR3 DNA sequence: TGTGCCAGTAGTACAGGGTCCTGGCGAAGCAATCAGCCCCAGCATTTT.

This clonotype turned up a few times. The chain employs TRBV29-1 and TRBJ1-1; D gene ambiguous. The V and J ends lost 1 base and 5 bases respectively, with 11 bases between them. The V gene's germline CDR1 is SQVTM and CDR2 ANQGSEA. The CDR3 is made up of 13 amino acids. CDR3 loop: CSVEVGYHTEAFF. DNA of the CDR3: TGCAGCGTTGAAGTGGGCTACCATACTGAAGCTTTCTTT.

The V gene is TRBV20-1, the J gene TRBJ1-2, with a possible D match to TRBD1 (5 bases). Trimming took off 5 bases at V and 8 bases at J, with 21 bases between the two ends. The CDR3 has 14 amino acids. CDR1 DFQATT and CDR2 SNEGSKA come from the germline V gene (reference sequence). In DNA form, the CDR3 reads TGCAGTGCTCGTCGCCGGGGCCGTCCCGTGGGCTACACCTTC. It encodes CSARRRGRPVGYTF.

There are many counts of this clonotype. This chain uses TRBV6-1 with TRBJ2-1, with 14 bases lining up with TRBD2. The CDR3 is made up of 18 amino acids. From germline, CDR1 is MNHNS and CDR2 SASEGT. V dropped 6 bases and J dropped 0; count of bases not matched to a gene: 7. For the CDR3, the DNA is TGTGCCAGCAGAGGACTAGCGGGAGGTCCCAGCTCCTACAATGAGCAGTTCTTC. The encoded protein is CASRGLAGGPSSYNEQFF.

This clonotype was seen many times. The rearrangement joins TRBV7-8 to TRBJ2-3, with TRBD2 matching over 13 bases. Germline loops: CDR1 SGHVS, CDR2 FQNEAQ. V shed 5 bases and J 6 bases; nucleotides not matched to a gene: 14. CDR3 length: 18 amino acids. Written as DNA, the CDR3 is TGTGCCAGCAGCCTACCCCGACGACTAGCGGGGGGCAGGGATACGCAGTATTTT. It encodes CASSLPRRLAGGRDTQYF.

This clonotype was observed a handful of times. The germline gene is not matched at one end of the junction; a read error may be the cause. CDR3 sequence: CASSQVGTVLF. As DNA, the CDR3 is TGTGCCAGCAGCCAAGTCGGGACAGTTCTCTTC. The chain carries TRBV3-1 and TRBJ2-1; TRBD1 matches at 7 bases. The CDR3 runs to 11 residues. CDR1 and CDR2 (germline): LGHDT, YNNKEL (reference sequence).

In this sample, this clonotype turned up many times. The chain joins TRBV7-8 to TRBJ2-3; no definite D call. Deletions cut 5 bases from V and 6 bases from J, with 15 bases between. The CDR3 sequence is 14 residues long. CDR1 is SGHVS, CDR2 FQNEAQ, per germline. Here the CDR3 reads CASSPMIGTDTQYF. CDR3 bases: TGTGCCAGCAGCCCTATGATAGGTACCGATACGCAGTATTTT.

This clonotype has only a few counts. The chain recombines TRBV7-9 with TRBJ1-1, with D perhaps matching TRBD1 (6 bases). Looked up from germline, CDR1 is SEHNR and CDR2 is FQNEAQ (reference sequence). The V and J ends lost 5 bases and 0 bases respectively, with 16 bases between them. CDR3 length equals 16 residues. Written as DNA, the CDR3 is TGTGCCAGCAGCCCTAGTGGACAGACCATGAACACTGAAGCTTTCTTT. Translated: CASSPSGQTMNTEAFF.

This clonotype was observed many times. The rearrangement joins TRBV7-2 to TRBJ2-3; a possible D gene is TRBD1 (6 bases). Germline V gene lookup returns CDR1 SGHTA and CDR2 FQGNSA. The CDR3 contains 15 residues. Trimming removed 5 bases from V and 8 bases from J, with 20 bases in between. CDR3 in amino acids: CASSPGQGRRGTQYF. The DNA of the CDR3 is TGTGCCAGCAGCCCCGGGCAGGGGCGAAGAGGTACGCAGTATTTT.

This clonotype was observed a few times. The V and J genes are TRBV19 and TRBJ1-1, with D possibly being TRBD1 (5 bases). Trimming took 7 bases from V and 5 from J, leaving 20 bases between them. The CDR3 covers 15 residues. Germline CDR1 is LNHDA and CDR2 is SQIVND (reference sequence). CDR3 sequence (DNA): TGTGCCAGTAAGGGTCAGGGCGTAAGTTTGACTGAAGCTTTCTTT. Protein: CASKGQGVSLTEAFF.

The chain employs TRBV5-1 and TRBJ1-4; D gene uncertain. Trimming took 1 base from V and 0 from J, leaving 7 bases between them. The CDR3 is made up of 15 amino acids. CDR1 SGHRS and CDR2 YFSETQ come from the germline V gene. The CDR3 sequence is CASSLTDSTNEKLFF. The CDR3 DNA reads as TGCGCCAGCAGCTTGACGGATTCAACTAATGAAAAACTGTTTTTT.

This clonotype was found many times. The rearrangement links TRBV6-2 or TRBV6-3 to TRBJ1-1; 8 bases fit TRBD1. The CDR3 covers 15 residues. The J segment lost 5 bases and the V segment lost 5 bases, leaving 10 bases of the junction unmatched. In germline, CDR1 is MNHEY, CDR2 SVGEGT. In DNA form, the CDR3 reads TGTGCCAGCAGTCGCCAAGACAGGGGACGGACTGAAGCTTTCTTT. Translating it yields CASSRQDRGRTEAFF.

This clonotype turned up a few times. This chain links TRBV28 with TRBJ2-1; unclear D gene. CDR1 and CDR2 from the germline V gene are MDHEN and SYDVKM. Trimming removed 5 bases at V and 0 bases at J, with 11 bases between. The CDR3 is 15 residues long. The CDR3 nucleotides read TGTGCCAGCAGTACGACTTTAAGCTCCTACAATGAGCAGTTCTTC. Translating gives CASSTTLSSYNEQFF.